The rows below give T cell receptor beta chains drawn from one sample of a study of T cell changes during pregnancy in multiple sclerosis. Profiled with immunoSEQ multiplex PCR; TCRdb holds only in-frame clones, not every one. The sample shows about 55,000 clones, more than 80% of them seen only once. Sequences were derived from CD4+ T cells from peripheral blood mononuclear cells, sampled in the first trimester of pregnancy. These receptors were taken from a female donor with multiple sclerosis, enrolled in a pregnancy study. Each CDR3 is given with its conserved first and last residue. Fields, in order: J gene, clone size, V gene, D gene, CDR3 length, CDR3 protein, CDR3 DNA. D genes are given only for firm matches. Clone size is given for some rows only: seen once, a few or many times, or a class if the clone is expanded.

j_gene: TRBJ2-1; abundance: -; v_gene: TRBV4-1; d_gene: TRBD2; len: 16; CDR3aa: CASSQTVSGLYNEQFF; CDR3nt: TGCGCCAGCAGCCAAACAGTATCGGGACTATACAATGAGCAGTTCTTC
j_gene: TRBJ2-7; abundance: -; v_gene: TRBV5-1; d_gene: TRBD2; len: 17; CDR3aa: CASSLGDGRASFYEQYF; CDR3nt: TGCGCCAGCAGCTTGGGGGACGGGAGGGCCTCATTCTACGAGCAGTACTTC
j_gene: TRBJ2-7; abundance: once; v_gene: TRBV6-5; d_gene: -; len: 15; CDR3aa: CASSSLTGSSYEQYF; CDR3nt: TGTGCCAGCAGTTCATTGACGGGTTCCTCCTACGAGCAGTACTTC
j_gene: TRBJ2-3; abundance: -; v_gene: TRBV11-2; d_gene: -; len: 15; CDR3aa: CASSLRGSSTDTQYF; CDR3nt: TGTGCCAGCAGCTTAAGAGGGTCGAGCACAGATACGCAGTATTTT
j_gene: TRBJ2-5; abundance: -; v_gene: TRBV30; d_gene: TRBD2; len: 14; CDR3aa: CAWDTGLAVETQYF; CDR3nt: TGTGCCTGGGACACGGGACTAGCGGTCGAGACCCAGTACTTC
j_gene: TRBJ1-5; abundance: -; v_gene: TRBV7-8; d_gene: -; len: 14; CDR3aa: CASSFGLKAQPQHF; CDR3nt: TGTGCCAGCAGCTTTGGGCTAAAGGCTCAGCCCCAGCATTTT
j_gene: TRBJ2-7; abundance: -; v_gene: TRBV6-6; d_gene: TRBD1; len: 12; CDR3aa: CASLGTAYEQYF; CDR3nt: TGTGCCAGCCTCGGGACAGCCTACGAGCAGTACTTC
j_gene: TRBJ1-2; abundance: -; v_gene: TRBV18; d_gene: -; len: 13; CDR3aa: CASSPGQQGGYTF; CDR3nt: TGTGCCAGCTCACCTGGACAGCAGGGTGGCTACACCTTC
j_gene: TRBJ1-6; abundance: -; v_gene: TRBV4-2; d_gene: -; len: 15; CDR3aa: CASSQGGQINSPLHF; CDR3nt: TGTGCCAGCAGCCAAGGGGGGCAGATAAATTCACCCCTCCACTTT
j_gene: TRBJ1-2; abundance: once; v_gene: TRBV6-1; d_gene: -; len: 11; CDR3aa: CASSLGGGYTF; CDR3nt: TGTGCCAGCTCCCTTGGGGGGGGCTACACCTTC
j_gene: TRBJ1-1; abundance: -; v_gene: TRBV11-3; d_gene: -; len: 14; CDR3aa: CASSLVRGNTEAFF; CDR3nt: TGTGCCAGCAGCTTAGTGCGGGGGAACACTGAAGCTTTCTTT
j_gene: TRBJ1-2; abundance: -; v_gene: TRBV7-9; d_gene: -; len: 14; CDR3aa: CASSPPGAGDGYTF; CDR3nt: TGTGCCAGCAGCCCCCCCGGAGCCGGCGACGGCTACACCTTC
j_gene: TRBJ1-2; abundance: -; v_gene: TRBV18; d_gene: TRBD1; len: 14; CDR3aa: CASSPGTGRYGYTF; CDR3nt: TGTGCCAGCTCACCCGGGACAGGTCGCTATGGCTACACCTTC
j_gene: TRBJ1-1; abundance: -; v_gene: TRBV5-8; d_gene: -; len: 15; CDR3aa: CASSLGTRGEGFAFF; CDR3nt: TGTGCCAGCAGCTTGGGCACCCGGGGGGAGGGATTTGCTTTCTTT
j_gene: TRBJ2-1; abundance: -; v_gene: TRBV27; d_gene: TRBD1; len: 16; CDR3aa: CASKSHPGQVYSEQFF; CDR3nt: TGTGCCAGTAAGTCTCACCCGGGACAGGTTTACTCTGAGCAGTTCTTC
j_gene: TRBJ1-4; abundance: -; v_gene: TRBV12-5; d_gene: -; len: 12; CDR3aa: CASEGAGEKLFF; CDR3nt: TGTGCTAGTGAAGGGGCAGGGGAAAAACTGTTTTTT
j_gene: TRBJ1-1; abundance: -; v_gene: TRBV14; d_gene: TRBD1; len: 16; CDR3aa: CASSQWFRGRDTEAFF; CDR3nt: TGTGCCAGCAGCCAATGGTTCAGGGGGCGGGACACTGAAGCTTTCTTT
j_gene: TRBJ1-1; abundance: -; v_gene: TRBV18; d_gene: TRBD1; len: 14; CDR3aa: CASSPDRGTTEAFF; CDR3nt: TGTGCCAGCTCACCGGACAGGGGAACCACTGAAGCTTTCTTT
j_gene: TRBJ1-5; abundance: -; v_gene: TRBV4-1; d_gene: -; len: 15; CDR3aa: CASSQDGGGNQPQHF; CDR3nt: TGCGCCAGCAGCCAAGATGGGGGGGGCAATCAGCCCCAGCATTTT
j_gene: TRBJ2-1; abundance: -; v_gene: TRBV5-1; d_gene: TRBD1; len: 15; CDR3aa: CASSTGDREYNEQFF; CDR3nt: TGCGCCAGCAGTACTGGGGACAGGGAATACAATGAGCAGTTCTTC
j_gene: TRBJ2-5; abundance: -; v_gene: TRBV9; d_gene: -; len: 14; CDR3aa: CASSVGGLGETQYF; CDR3nt: TGTGCCAGCAGCGTGGGGGGGCTAGGAGAGACCCAGTACTTC
j_gene: TRBJ1-5; abundance: -; v_gene: TRBV18; d_gene: TRBD1; len: 15; CDR3aa: CASSTATQGDQPQHF; CDR3nt: TGTGCCAGCTCAACCGCGACCCAGGGGGATCAGCCCCAGCATTTT
j_gene: TRBJ1-5; abundance: -; v_gene: TRBV7-2; d_gene: -; len: 15; CDR3aa: CASSLAGARTQPQHF; CDR3nt: TGTGCCAGCAGCTTGGCAGGGGCCAGGACTCAGCCCCAGCATTTT
j_gene: TRBJ2-5; abundance: -; v_gene: TRBV10-3; d_gene: TRBD2; len: 16; CDR3aa: CASKGGTSGAQETQYF; CDR3nt: TGTGCCTCCAAGGGGGGAACTAGCGGGGCCCAAGAGACCCAGTACTTC
j_gene: TRBJ1-1; abundance: -; v_gene: TRBV14; d_gene: TRBD1; len: 15; CDR3aa: CASSQNRGQNTEAFF; CDR3nt: TGTGCCAGCAGCCAGAACAGGGGGCAGAACACTGAAGCTTTCTTT
j_gene: TRBJ2-7; abundance: -; v_gene: TRBV28; d_gene: TRBD2; len: 14; CDR3aa: CASSRGLAGYEQYF; CDR3nt: TGTGCCAGCAGTAGGGGACTAGCGGGCTACGAGCAGTACTTC
j_gene: TRBJ1-5; abundance: -; v_gene: TRBV7-2; d_gene: TRBD1; len: 13; CDR3aa: CASSLTGDQPQHF; CDR3nt: TGTGCCAGCAGCTTAACAGGGGATCAGCCCCAGCATTTT
j_gene: TRBJ2-7; abundance: few; v_gene: TRBV6-1; d_gene: -; len: 15; CDR3aa: CASSESPTASYEQYF; CDR3nt: TGTGCCAGCAGTGAATCTCCGACAGCGAGCTACGAGCAGTACTTC